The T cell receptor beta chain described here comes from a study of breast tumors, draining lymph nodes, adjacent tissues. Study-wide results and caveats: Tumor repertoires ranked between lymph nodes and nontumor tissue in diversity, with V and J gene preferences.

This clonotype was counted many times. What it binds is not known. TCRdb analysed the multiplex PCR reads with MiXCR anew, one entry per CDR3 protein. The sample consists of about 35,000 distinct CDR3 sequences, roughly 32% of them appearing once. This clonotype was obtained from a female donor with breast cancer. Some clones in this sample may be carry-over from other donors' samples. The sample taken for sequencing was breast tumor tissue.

CDR3 amino acids: CASSLQNAGANQPQHF. CDR3 nucleotides: TGCGCCAGCAGCCTCCAAAACGCAGGGGCCAATCAGCCCCAGCATTTT. The gene calls are TRBV4-1 and TRBJ1-5; D perhaps matches TRBD1 (6 bases). CDR1 and CDR2 from the germline V gene are MGHRA and YSYEKL. The CDR3 sequence is 16 residues long. Trimming left V 4 bases short and J 3 bases short, with 16 bases between.